This is a list of T cell receptor beta chains from one sample in a study of blood T cell repertoires in COVID-19. Libraries were prepared by immunoSEQ multiplex PCR; TCRdb keeps only in-frame clonotypes and omits some of them. The sample holds 60,000 or so clones; around 81% are singletons and the top ten take 3.5%. Sequenced sample: peripheral blood. These receptor sequences come from a woman of 80 years or more with acute or convalescent COVID-19. Both conserved end residues are part of each CDR3.

>TRBV5-1|TRBJ2-7|13
CASRAGTDFEQYF
>TRBV7-6|TRBJ2-1|12
CASSLQGGEQFF
>TRBV7-2|TRBJ2-5|14
CASRLQGAGETQYF
>TRBV27|TRBJ1-2|13
CASRTDRGDGYTF
>TRBV28|TRBJ2-1|13
CASRASGYNEQFF
>TRBV3-1/TRBV3-2|TRBJ2-7|15
CASSQGLVPSYEQYF
>TRBV12-5|TRBJ2-5|14
CASARGGAGETQYF
>TRBV6-5|TRBJ1-3|14
CASSPQDSGNTIYF
>TRBV5-4|TRBJ2-3|15
CASSLGTVSTDTQYF
>TRBV19|TRBJ1-3|11
CASISLYTIYF
>TRBV7-9|TRBJ2-3|18
CASSLDWLAGLFTDTQYF
>TRBV6-2/TRBV6-3|TRBJ2-1|16
CASSGGREGSYNEQFF
>TRBV19|TRBJ2-2|16
CASSAGTVSNTGELFF
>TRBV10-3|TRBJ1-5|13
CAISGQGNQPQHF
>TRBV5-4|TRBJ2-1|13
CASSEPLLNEQFF
>TRBV18|TRBJ2-5|13
CASSPGLQETQYF
>TRBV28|TRBJ2-3|12
CASSSGSKTQYF
>TRBV7-6|TRBJ1-1|19
CASSLGQGAGAGLNTEAFF
>TRBV6-5|TRBJ2-3|13
CASSLQVGDTQYF
>TRBV15|TRBJ2-2|17
CATSRVQADVGTGELFF
>TRBV5-1|TRBJ1-3|15
CASSEQAFSGNTIYF
>TRBV6-2/TRBV6-3|TRBJ1-1|11
CASSMTVKAFF
>TRBV9|TRBJ1-2|14
CASSPSQGDYGYTF
>TRBV6-5|TRBJ1-2|12
CASSSTGYGYTF